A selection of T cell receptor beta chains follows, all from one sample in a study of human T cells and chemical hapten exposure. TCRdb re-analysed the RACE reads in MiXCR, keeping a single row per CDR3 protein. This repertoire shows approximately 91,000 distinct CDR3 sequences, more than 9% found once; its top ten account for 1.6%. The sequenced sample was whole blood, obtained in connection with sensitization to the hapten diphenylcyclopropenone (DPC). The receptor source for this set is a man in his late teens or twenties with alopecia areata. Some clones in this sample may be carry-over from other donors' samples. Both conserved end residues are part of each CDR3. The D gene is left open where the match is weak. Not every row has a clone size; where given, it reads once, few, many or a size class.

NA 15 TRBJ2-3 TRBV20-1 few CSARQPGQTIDTQYF TGCAGTGCGAGACAACCGGGACAAACCATAGATACGCAGTATTTT
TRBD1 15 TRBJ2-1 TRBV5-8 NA CASSLAGQAYNEQFF TGTGCCAGCAGCTTGGCGGGACAGGCATACAATGAGCAGTTCTTC
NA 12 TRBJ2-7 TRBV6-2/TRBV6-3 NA CASGSSSYEQYF TGTGCCAGCGGATCGAGCTCCTACGAGCAGTACTTC
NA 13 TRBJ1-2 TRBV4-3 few CASSQVADYGYTF TGCGCCAGCAGCCAAGTGGCAGACTATGGCTACACCTTC
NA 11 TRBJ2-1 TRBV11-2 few CASSSEAEQFF TGTGCCAGCAGCTCAGAGGCGGAGCAGTTCTTC
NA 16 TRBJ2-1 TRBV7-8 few CASSLVVRGRYNEQFF TGTGCCAGCAGCTTAGTAGTCCGGGGGCGTTACAATGAGCAGTTCTTC
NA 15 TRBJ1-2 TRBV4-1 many CASSQRVIANYGYTF TGCGCCAGCAGCCAACGGGTAATAGCTAACTATGGCTACACCTTC
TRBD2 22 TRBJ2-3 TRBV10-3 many CAISDHSGTSGGGQPYTDTQYF TGTGCCATCAGTGACCATTCCGGGACTAGCGGGGGGGGACAGCCTTACACAGATACGCAGTATTTT
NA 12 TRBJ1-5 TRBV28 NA CASSLADLPQHF TGTGCCAGCAGTTTGGCGGATCTGCCCCAGCATTTT
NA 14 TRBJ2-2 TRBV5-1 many CASSPDRKTGELFF TGCGCCAGCAGCCCGGACCGTAAAACCGGGGAGCTGTTTTTT
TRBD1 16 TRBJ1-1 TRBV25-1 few CASSEFRTGGMAEAFF TGTGCCAGCAGTGAATTCCGAACAGGGGGTATGGCTGAAGCTTTCTTT
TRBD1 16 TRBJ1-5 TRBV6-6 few CASSYRADRVNQPQHF TGTGCCAGCAGTTACCGGGCGGACAGGGTCAATCAGCCCCAGCATTTT
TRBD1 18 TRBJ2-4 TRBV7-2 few CASSLFLQQGGFPNIQYF TGTGCCAGCAGCTTATTTTTGCAACAGGGGGGTTTCCCCAACATTCAGTACTTC
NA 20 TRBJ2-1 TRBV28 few CASSLPRGGRGQTSYNEQFF TGTGCCAGCAGTTTACCCCGAGGAGGGCGGGGGCAAACCTCCTACAATGAGCAGTTCTTC
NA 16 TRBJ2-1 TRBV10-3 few CAISELFRGANDEQFF TGTGCCATCAGTGAGTTATTCAGGGGAGCTAATGATGAGCAGTTCTTC
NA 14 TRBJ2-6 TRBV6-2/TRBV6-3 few CASTYTGRANVLTF TGTGCCAGCACCTATACTGGACGGGCCAACGTCCTGACTTTC
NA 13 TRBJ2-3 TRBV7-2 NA CASSWMASDTQYF TGTGCCAGCAGTTGGATGGCAAGCGATACGCAGTATTTT
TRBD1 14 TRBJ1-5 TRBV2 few CASTPTGGNQPQHF TGTGCCAGCACCCCGACAGGGGGTAATCAGCCCCAGCATTTT
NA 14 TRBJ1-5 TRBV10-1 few CASSESYSNQPQHF TGCGCCAGCAGTGAGAGTTATAGCAATCAGCCCCAGCATTTT
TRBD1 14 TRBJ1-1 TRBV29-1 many CSVTGQGTPVKAFF TGCAGCGTTACAGGACAGGGAACCCCTGTGAAAGCTTTCTTT
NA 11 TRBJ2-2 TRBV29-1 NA CSVAGTGELFF TGCAGCGTCGCAGGGACCGGGGAGCTGTTTTTT
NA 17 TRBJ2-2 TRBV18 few CASSPRTYLSNTGELFF TGTGCCAGCTCACCACGGACCTATTTATCGAACACCGGGGAGCTGTTTTTT
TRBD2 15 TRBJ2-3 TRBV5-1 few CASSQGLAGLDTQYF TGCGCCAGCAGCCAGGGACTAGCGGGACTGGATACGCAGTATTTT
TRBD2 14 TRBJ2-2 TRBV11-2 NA CASSPGLDTGELFF TGTGCCAGCAGTCCGGGACTAGACACCGGGGAGCTGTTTTTT
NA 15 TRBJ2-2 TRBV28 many CASSPGDSRTGELFF TGTGCCAGCAGTCCGGGGGACAGCCGCACCGGGGAGCTGTTTTTT
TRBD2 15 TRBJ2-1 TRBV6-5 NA CASRSVAGSYNEQFF TGTGCCAGCAGATCGGTAGCGGGATCCTACAATGAGCAGTTCTTC
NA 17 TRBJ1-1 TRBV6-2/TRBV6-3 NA CASSYRIRGPMNTEAFF TGTGCCAGCAGTTACCGAATCCGGGGTCCGATGAACACTGAAGCTTTCTTT
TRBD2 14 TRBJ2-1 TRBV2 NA CASSVLAGVGEQFF TGTGCCAGCAGTGTCCTAGCGGGGGTGGGTGAGCAGTTCTTC
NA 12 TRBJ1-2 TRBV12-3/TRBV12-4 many CASSKEGYSYTF TGTGCCAGCAGCAAGGAGGGGTATAGCTACACCTTC
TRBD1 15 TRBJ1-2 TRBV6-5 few CASSPADRGLYGYTF TGTGCCAGCAGCCCCGCCGACAGGGGCCTATATGGCTACACCTTC
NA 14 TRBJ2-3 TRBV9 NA CASSVLVGEDTQYF TGTGCCAGCAGCGTACTGGTGGGCGAAGATACGCAGTATTTT
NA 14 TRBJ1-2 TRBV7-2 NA CASSLEQLNYGYTF TGTGCCAGCAGCTTAGAACAGCTTAACTATGGCTACACCTTC
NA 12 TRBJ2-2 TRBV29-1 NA CSVVGNTGELIF TGCAGCGTTGTAGGAAACACCGGGGAGCTGATTTTT
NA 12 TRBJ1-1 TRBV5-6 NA CASSFGLSEAFF TGTGCCAGCAGCTTTGGCCTATCTGAAGCTTTCTTT
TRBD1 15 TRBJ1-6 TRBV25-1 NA CASSEYPTGNSPLHF TGTGCCAGCAGTGAATACCCGACAGGGAATTCACCCCTCCACTTT
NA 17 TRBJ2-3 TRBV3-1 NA CASSQERGRRSTDTQYF TGTGCCAGCAGCCAAGAACGCGGCAGGAGAAGCACAGATACGCAGTATTTT
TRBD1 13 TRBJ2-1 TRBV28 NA CASSQRQGYEQFF TGTGCCAGCAGCCAGAGACAGGGCTATGAGCAGTTCTTC
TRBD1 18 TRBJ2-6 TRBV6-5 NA CASSYSTGGFSGANVLTF TGTGCCAGCAGTTACTCGACAGGGGGATTCTCTGGGGCCAACGTCCTGACTTTC
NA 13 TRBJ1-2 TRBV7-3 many CASSLGSVYGYTF TGTGCCAGCAGCTTAGGATCCGTCTATGGCTACACCTTC
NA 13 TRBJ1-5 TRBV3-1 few CASSQGENQPQHF TGTGCCAGCAGCCAAGGAGAAAATCAGCCCCAGCATTTT
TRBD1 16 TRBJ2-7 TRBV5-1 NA CASSLALDRVSYEQYF TGCGCCAGCAGCTTGGCCCTGGACAGGGTCTCCTACGAGCAGTACTTC
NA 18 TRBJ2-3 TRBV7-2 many CASSLEVSGSRGADTQYF TGTGCCAGCAGCTTAGAAGTTAGCGGATCCAGAGGGGCAGATACGCAGTATTTT
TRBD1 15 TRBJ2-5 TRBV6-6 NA CASSYTGEGWKTQYF TGTGCCAGCAGTTACACAGGGGAAGGTTGGAAGACCCAGTACTTC
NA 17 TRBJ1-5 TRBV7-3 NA CASSLLSLTSRDQPQHF TGTGCCAGCAGCTTACTGTCCCTGACTTCCCGCGATCAGCCCCAGCATTTT
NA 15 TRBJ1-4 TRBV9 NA CASSVAGRANEKLFF TGTGCCAGCAGCGTAGCGGGAAGGGCTAATGAAAAACTGTTTTTT
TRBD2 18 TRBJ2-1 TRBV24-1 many CATSDPLASGSSYNEQFF TGTGCCACCAGTGACCCCTTGGCTAGCGGCTCCTCCTACAATGAGCAGTTCTTC
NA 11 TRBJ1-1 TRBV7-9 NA CASSLGEEAFF TGTGCCAGCAGCTTAGGGGAGGAGGCTTTCTTT
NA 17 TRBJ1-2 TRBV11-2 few CASSPRPRGASNYGYTF TGTGCCAGCAGCCCGCGACCCAGGGGAGCCTCTAACTATGGCTACACCTTC